This T cell receptor (beta chain) was identified in a study of blood T cell repertoires in COVID-19. Across the whole study: Acute and convalescent COVID-19 specimens originated in the United States, Italy and Spain. Nucleic acid was either cDNA or gDNA, and it came from T cells, B-cell-depleted T cells, or PBMCs.

The CDR3 has 17 amino acids. Study processing details: Counts of nucleated cells, estimated from reference gene primer amplification, were obtained. The table came from immunoSEQ multiplex PCR; TCRdb's copy has only in-frame clones and leaves some out. V and J calls and clone size follow that table, whereas D and trimming were derived from the DNA. The table has about 62,000 clones, 80% to 90% seen once. The sequenced sample was peripheral blood. This clonotype was sampled from a woman of 80 years or more with acute or convalescent COVID-19. V and J are TRBV7-5 and TRBJ1-4. TRBV7-5 constitutes a pseudogene. In nucleotides, the CDR3 is TGTGTCAGAAGCTTAGTTCGGCGGGGATCGTCTAATGAAAAACTGTTTTTT. It yields the protein CVRSLVRRGSSNEKLFF.